These T cell receptor beta chains were read from a single sample in a study of T cells after yellow fever vaccination. Via MiXCR, TCRdb re-called the 5' RACE reads, giving one row per CDR3 protein. Of about 220,000 distinct CDR3 sequences listed, 3% to 3.5% were seen once; the top ten hold roughly 3%. The specimen comprised CD4+ T cells sorted from PBMCs, sampled 10 days after the yellow fever booster vaccination. The receptors derive from a man between 18 and 29 years old who received the YFV17D yellow fever vaccine. Both conserved end residues are trimmed from each CDR3. Fields, in order: J gene, D gene, V gene, CDR3 protein. The D gene is left open where the match is weak.

TRBJ1-1,NA,TRBV5-1,ASSLEGSGTEAF
TRBJ1-2,NA,TRBV19,ASSTQTVYGYT
TRBJ1-2,NA,TRBV20-1,SARAARGGPSYGYT
TRBJ2-5,NA,TRBV5-4,ASGRQSETQY
TRBJ2-1,TRBD1,TRBV29-1,SVGRQGRDNEQF
TRBJ2-5,NA,TRBV5-6,ASSRRSLGGETQY
TRBJ2-7,TRBD1,TRBV20-1,SAIGTGYYEQY
TRBJ2-2,TRBD2,TRBV11-3,ASSLSGGSNTGELF
TRBJ2-3,TRBD2,TRBV19,ATSGTTTLTSTDTQY
TRBJ2-1,NA,TRBV5-1,ASSLLGVNEQF
TRBJ2-1,NA,TRBV10-3,AISGGHRGSYNEQF
TRBJ2-5,NA,TRBV6-6,ASSYSGLDEETQY
TRBJ2-1,NA,TRBV10-3,AISPGAGSYNEQF
TRBJ2-7,TRBD1,TRBV7-2,ASSYPGQGYEQY
TRBJ2-2,NA,TRBV19,ASSMVARAGELF
TRBJ2-1,NA,TRBV10-3,AIRTPALGNSYNEQF
TRBJ1-2,TRBD1,TRBV29-1,SAQGTGTYGYT
TRBJ1-5,NA,TRBV12-3/TRBV12-4,ASSFRGSNQPQH
TRBJ1-1,NA,TRBV20-1,SARVGGPNTEAF
TRBJ1-4,NA,TRBV19,ASSTGASNEKLF
TRBJ2-5,TRBD1,TRBV11-2,ASTLTGGQQETQY
TRBJ2-1,NA,TRBV29-1,SVRRGWQNEQF
TRBJ2-4,NA,TRBV12-3/TRBV12-4,ASSLGAKNIQY
TRBJ2-5,NA,TRBV20-1,SARRSGETQY
TRBJ2-1,NA,TRBV4-1,ASSSPVGGPSYNEQF
TRBJ1-1,NA,TRBV5-1,ASSLGSQFEAF
TRBJ1-5,TRBD1,TRBV5-1,ASSTGTGGNQPEH
TRBJ2-3,NA,TRBV20-1,SAKFSAYTDTQY
TRBJ1-6,TRBD1,TRBV7-2,ASSRTGINSPLH
TRBJ1-2,TRBD1,TRBV7-2,ASSADRGLDGYT
TRBJ2-5,TRBD2,TRBV18,ASSPPTSGGRAAQY
TRBJ1-5,NA,TRBV20-1,SGTRAGLIRPQH
TRBJ2-5,NA,TRBV5-1,ASSPESGEETQY
TRBJ2-2,TRBD1,TRBV24-1,ATSGETGSTGELF
TRBJ2-2,TRBD1,TRBV4-2,ASSRETGAGGELF
TRBJ2-2,NA,TRBV5-1,ASSLEGISGELF
TRBJ2-5,NA,TRBV7-9,ASSLMVRETQY
TRBJ1-1,NA,TRBV7-8,ASSFPGGRTAEAF
TRBJ1-1,NA,TRBV10-3,AISEGQYTEAF